This T cell receptor (beta chain) comes out of a study of T cell responses to AZD1222 COVID-19 vaccine (dated by TCRdb to the early 2020s). Study-level background: TCR sequencing was performed for over 230 trial participants, of whom about 200 were given two doses of AZD1222 and some 26 were given two doses of MenACWY control vaccine. Trial participants were enrolled by age into 18-55, 56-69 and 70-plus year subgroups, with roughly 150, 30 and 60 TCR-sequenced participants respectively. Study-wide conclusions, independent of this receptor: Most participants were white British and females outnumbered males, and the authors suggested that clonal diversity may have been underestimated. The 56-69-year group was small, and its depth increase did not reach significance, likely because of low power. Because no samples from the day 14 peak response were available, repertoires could be characterized only after the peak T cell response. Conclusions about previously exposed vaccinees are limited, since just five or six AZD1222 recipients were seropositive for SARS-CoV-2 at baseline. Reportedly, close to half of the unique spike-specific TCRs recognized epitopes lying outside the regions that are mutated in the B.1.351 and B.1.1.7 variants. After two AZD1222 doses, both the breadth and the depth of spike-specific TCRs were significantly higher than at day 0 and than in MenACWY recipients. CD4 TCRs associated with the vaccine covered the entire spike protein, and the dominant responses were in regions 160-218 and 743-854.

The CDR3 regions of human TCRbeta chains were subjected to immunosequencing. The authors' analysis ran thus. Repertoire TCRs were matched against a reference library of SARS-CoV-2-specific TCRs generated with the MIRA antigen-specificity platform. Breadth was defined as the fraction of unique TCRs that were SARS-CoV-2-associated, and depth was defined as the fraction of total T cells that were SARS-CoV-2-associated. Using the MIRA data, each spike-specific TCR was mapped to the spike region that the TCR reacts to and placed in a CD4 or CD8 class. Log10-transformed breadth and depth values were compared by one-way ANOVA with Sidak's multiple comparisons tests. TCRdb provides this immuneACCESS table in a form limited to in-frame rearrangements. Some clones are lacking; in checked studies, under half of them reflect an unresolved V gene, and why the rest are absent is not known. D and trimming come from the DNA, and the V and J calls and clone size come from that table. This sample comprises roughly 180,000 clones, 85% to 90% of them detected only once. 2.5% to 3% of the sample comes from the top ten.

According to the study, the label for this sample's time point signals: baseline before first vaccination. In the paper's terms, the treatment or condition label means: meningococcal conjugate vaccine given as trial control. The vaccinee samples were drawn from two UK trials, COV001 and COV002, one of which was a single-blind randomized controlled phase 2/3 trial testing AZD1222 (ChAdOx1 nCoV-19) in healthy adults. Trial participant PBMC samples were collected at day 0 and day 28 after the second dose for TCRbeta chain sequencing. Trimming leaves V shorter by 6 bases and J shorter by 4 bases, with the junction holding 6 bases beyond the gene matches. CDR1 and CDR2, looked up from the germline V gene, are SGHRS and YFSETQ. Taken from cysteine to phenylalanine, the CDR3 has 15 residues. Left in the record is the CDR3 DNA by itself, 45 bases read in frame from the first base. As to this clone: This receptor's antigen is unknown. No much larger clone exists at a distance of one base, and base qualities are not known.

This sequence was found in an adult in good health. Here the chain combines TRBV5-1 and TRBJ2-2, with 10 bases matching TRBD2. The sequencing used peripheral blood, collected on day 0 of MenACWY control vaccination. The nucleotide sequence is given as TGCGCCAGCAACTCCGGGACTAGCGCCACCGGGGAGCTGTTTTTT. It translates as CASNSGTSATGELFF.